This TCR beta chain was recorded in a study of T cells after yellow fever vaccination. The wider study: Any fraction with a low cell number was prepared using SMART-Seq v4 Ultra Low Input. General observations from the study: There was a possibility that FACS-sorted repertoires contained abundant clonotypes contaminating from the bulk population. Though weaker, the secondary response peaked faster, on day 5 versus 15.

This clonotype was detected only a few times. Its antigen remains unknown. CDR3 size: 16 residues. The V gene's germline CDR1 is SGHRS and CDR2 YFSETQ. The ends were cut back, 2 bases at V and 0 bases at J, with 9 bases in the middle. TCRdb called the 5' RACE reads again in MiXCR, with one record for every CDR3 protein. The sample lists approximately 510,000 distinct CDR3 sequences, just over 20% occurring once. The input for sequencing was PBMCs, taken approximately 22 days after the first yellow fever vaccination. The chain joins TRBV5-1 to TRBJ2-6, with a possible D match to TRBD1 (5 bases). The source of this sequence is a man between 18 and 35 years old who received the YFV17D yellow fever vaccine. The CDR3: CASSFTTASGANVLTF. In DNA form, the CDR3 reads TGCGCCAGCAGCTTCACGACAGCCTCTGGGGCCAACGTCCTGACTTTC.